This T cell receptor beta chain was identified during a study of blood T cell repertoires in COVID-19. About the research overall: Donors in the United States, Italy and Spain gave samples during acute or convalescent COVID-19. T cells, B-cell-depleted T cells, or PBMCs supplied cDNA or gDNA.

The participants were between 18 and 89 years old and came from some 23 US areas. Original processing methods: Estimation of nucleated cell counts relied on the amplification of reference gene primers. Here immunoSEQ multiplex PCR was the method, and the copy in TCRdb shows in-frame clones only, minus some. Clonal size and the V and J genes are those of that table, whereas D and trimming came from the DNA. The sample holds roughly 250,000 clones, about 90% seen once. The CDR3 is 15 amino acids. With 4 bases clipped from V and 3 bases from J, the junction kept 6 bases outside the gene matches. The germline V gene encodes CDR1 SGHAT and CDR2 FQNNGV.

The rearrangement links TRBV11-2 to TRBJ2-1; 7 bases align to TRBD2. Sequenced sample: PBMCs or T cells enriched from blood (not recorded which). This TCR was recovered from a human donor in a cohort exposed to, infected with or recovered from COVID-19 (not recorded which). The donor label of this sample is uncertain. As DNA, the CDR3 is TGTGCCAGCAGCTACGGCGGGGGTATCTACAATGAGCAGTTCTTC. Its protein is CASSYGGGIYNEQFF.